Listed here is a single TCR beta chain. Its antigen is unidentified. At the DNA level, this CDR3 is encoded by other sequences in the same sample as well. The germline V gene has CDR1 SEHNR and CDR2 FQNEAQ (reference sequence). J was trimmed by 5 bases and V by 6 bases; bases with no gene match: 6. The CDR3 spans 14 residues. Clones were sequenced by immunoSEQ multiplex PCR, and TCRdb holds only the in-frame ones, with some missing. The repertoire includes roughly 1,100,000 clones, 60% to 80% of them detected once, and about 1.5% sits in the top ten. This specimen belongs to a study of shared clonotypes between healthy human individuals. Those who donated, Caucasian adults without exception, all lived in Nashville, Tennessee. Study observations and caveats: Sharing across four donors was highest in naive CD4 (around 5%) and lowest in memory CD8 (about 0.4%). Large depth notwithstanding, sorted-subset sequencing proved incomplete by rarefaction.

This sequence originates from a man aged 18-30 years in good health. The chain combines TRBV7-9 with TRBJ1-5, with 8 bases that match TRBD1. Input material: memory CD4+ T cells sorted from blood. Noted subset: CD45RA-negative fraction. CDR3 protein: CASSQDRVDQPQHF. In DNA, the CDR3 is TGTGCCAGCAGTCAGGACAGGGTCGATCAGCCCCAGCATTTT.